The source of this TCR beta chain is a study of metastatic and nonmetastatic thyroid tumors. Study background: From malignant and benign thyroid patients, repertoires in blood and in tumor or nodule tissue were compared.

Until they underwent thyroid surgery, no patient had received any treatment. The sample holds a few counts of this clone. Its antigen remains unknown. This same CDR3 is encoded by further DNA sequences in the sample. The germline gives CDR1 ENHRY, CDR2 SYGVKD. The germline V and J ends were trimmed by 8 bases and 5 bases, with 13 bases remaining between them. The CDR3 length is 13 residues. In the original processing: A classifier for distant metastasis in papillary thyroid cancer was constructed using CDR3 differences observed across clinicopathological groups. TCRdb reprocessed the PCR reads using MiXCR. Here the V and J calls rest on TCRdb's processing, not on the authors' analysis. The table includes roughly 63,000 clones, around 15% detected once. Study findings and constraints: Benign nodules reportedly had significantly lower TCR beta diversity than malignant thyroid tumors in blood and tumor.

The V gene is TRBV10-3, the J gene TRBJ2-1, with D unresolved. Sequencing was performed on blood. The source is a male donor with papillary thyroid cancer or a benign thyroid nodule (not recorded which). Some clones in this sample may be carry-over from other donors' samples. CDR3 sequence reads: CAIRAGTDNEQFF. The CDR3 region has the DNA TGTGCCATCCGGGCCGGTACTGACAATGAGCAGTTCTTC.